Below are 17 T cell receptor beta chains sequenced from a single sample in a study of blood T cell repertoires in COVID-19. The table came from immunoSEQ multiplex PCR; TCRdb's copy has only in-frame clones and leaves some out. The sample includes about 130,000 clones, roughly 88% of them seen just once. Sample: peripheral blood. Receptors originate from a woman aged 80 or older with acute or convalescent COVID-19.

As regards this clone: Since a much larger clone is just one base distant, this may be a read error. The gene calls are TRBV6-4 and TRBJ2-6; D unclear. The CDR3 length is 14 residues. Germline assignment: CDR1 MRHNA and CDR2 SNTAGT. Between the trimmed V and J ends, which lost 5 bases and 1 base, there was a span of 6 bases. CDR3 loop: CASSLDSGANVLTF. DNA for the CDR3: TGTGCCAGCAGTCTAGATTCTGGGGCCAACGTCCTGACTTTC.

This chain uses TRBV5-1 with TRBJ1-2, with a possible D match to TRBD1 (5 bases). In germline, CDR1 is SGHRS, CDR2 YFSETQ. V was clipped by 0 bases and J by 2 bases, with 11 bases between them. The CDR3 spans 15 residues. CDR3 bases: TGCGCCAGCAGCTTGGAGGCAGGGTACAACTATGGCTACACCTTC. As protein: CASSLEAGYNYGYTF.

CDR3 nucleotides: TGCGCCAGCAGCCAGCAGCGGGGGCTCACAGATACGCAGTATTTT. Amino acids: CASSQQRGLTDTQYF. The gene calls are TRBV4-3 and TRBJ2-3; 8 bases map to TRBD2. CDR3 length equals 15 residues. CDR1 and CDR2 from the germline V gene are LGHNA and YSLEER. J gave up 2 bases and V 3 bases, and 4 bases lay outside the gene matches.

The chain links TRBV30 to TRBJ1-4; tentatively, D is TRBD1 (5 bases). Trimming shortened V by 5 bases and J by 5 bases, and 21 bases separated the two germline ends. Per the germline V gene, CDR1 is GTSNPN and CDR2 is SVGIG (reference sequence). The CDR3 is 16 amino acids. CDR3 DNA: TGTGCCTGGGGGGAAGGGGAAAGATGGGTGAATGAAAAACTGTTTTTT. Translated, it gives CAWGEGERWVNEKLFF.

The V gene is TRBV3-1 (or the pseudogene TRBV3-2), the J gene TRBJ1-1; D remains unclear. The CDR3 is 13 amino acids. Germline V gene data show CDR1 as LGHDT and CDR2 as YNNKEL (reference sequence). V lost 1 base, J lost 5 bases, and 8 bases lay in between. CDR3 nucleotide sequence: TGTGCCAGCAGCCAAGCAAAATTTACTGAAGCTTTCTTT. This codes for CASSQAKFTEAFF.

The genes are TRBV19 and TRBJ1-2, with 10 bases fitting TRBD1. J lost 4 bases, V lost 3 bases, and 2 bases had no gene match. The CDR3 sequence is 14 residues long. CDR1 is LNHDA, CDR2 SQIVND, per germline (reference sequence). The CDR3 spells CASSMWTGGYGYTF. The CDR3 nucleotides are TGTGCCAGTAGTATGTGGACAGGGGGCTATGGCTACACCTTC.

This clone was detected only a few times. This chain uses TRBV27 with TRBJ1-3; TRBD1 aligns across 7 bases. J was trimmed by 3 bases and V by 3 bases; bases with no gene match: 5. The germline V gene encodes CDR1 MNHEY and CDR2 SMNVEV (reference sequence). The CDR3 extends over 15 amino acids. The CDR3 DNA reads TGTGCCAGCAGTTTGGAGGGGGCGAGTGGAAACACCATATATTTT. This codes for CASSLEGASGNTIYF.

The chain employs TRBV5-8 and TRBJ1-6; a possible D gene is TRBD1 (5 bases). Trimming removed 4 bases at V and 6 bases at J, with 11 bases between. Per germline, CDR1 SGHTS and CDR2 YDEGEE. This CDR3 is 14 amino acids long. CDR3 sequence (DNA): TGTGCCAGCAGCGCGGGACCCCTTAATTCACCCCTCCACTTT. Protein product: CASSAGPLNSPLHF.

This sequence joins TRBV7-6 and TRBJ1-2; maybe TRBD1 (6 bases). Trimming cost V 1 base and J 8 bases, with 17 bases left between them. The CDR3 loop spans 15 amino acids. Germline V gene sequence: CDR1 SGHVS, CDR2 FNYEAQ. The chain's CDR3 is CASSLELAGASGYTF. For the CDR3, the DNA is TGTGCCAGCAGCTTAGAGCTGGCAGGGGCTAGCGGCTACACCTTC.

This sequence joins TRBV19 and TRBJ1-5, with 7 nucleotides matching TRBD1. V lost 2 bases and J lost 3; bases outside the gene matches: 4. CDR3 length: 15 amino acids. CDR1 and CDR2 from the germline V gene are LNHDA and SQIVND (reference sequence). The CDR3 loop reads CASSIMGQNNQPQHF. The CDR3 DNA reads TGTGCCAGTAGTATAATGGGACAGAACAATCAGCCCCAGCATTTT. The full variable domain, in which reference TRBV19 and TRBJ1-5 provide the parts outside the CDR3, is DGGITQSPKYLFRKEGQNVTLSCEQNLNHDAMYWYRQDPGQGLRLIYYSQIVNDFQKGDIAEGYSVSREKKESFPLTVTSAQKNPTAFYLCASSIMGQNNQPQHFGDGTRLSIL.

In this sample, this clone turned up once. This rearrangement joins TRBV19 to TRBJ1-2; 11 nucleotides align to TRBD1. The V segment lost 5 bases and the J segment 7 bases; nucleotides outside the gene matches: 6. The germline gives CDR1 LNHDA, CDR2 SQIVND (reference sequence). This CDR3 spans 14 amino acids. DNA of the CDR3: TGTGCCAGTAGTCCTTTGGACAGGGGGCGTGGCTACACCTTC. As protein: CASSPLDRGRGYTF.

This clone was counted a single time. The V gene is TRBV6-6, the J gene TRBJ1-2; D not resolved. Germline-derived CDR1 and CDR2 are MNHNY and SVGAGI (reference sequence). Trimming removed 6 bases from V and 9 bases from J, with 11 bases in between. The CDR3 loop spans 11 amino acids. The CDR3 spells CASSPGYRYTF. CDR3 in DNA: TGTGCCAGCAGCCCGGGATATCGCTACACCTTC.

This clone has a single count. The rearrangement uses TRBV7-2 and TRBJ1-2; no firm D call. CDR1 and CDR2 from the germline V gene are SGHTA and FQGNSA. The CDR3 consists of 11 residues. V shed 4 bases and J shed 5 bases, with 5 bases lying between them. The CDR3 loop reads CASSSRYGYTF. The CDR3 bases are TGTGCCAGCAGCTCCCGTTATGGCTACACCTTC. The whole variable domain, remainder taken from reference TRBV7-2 and TRBJ1-2, is GAGVSQSPSNKVTEKGKDVELRCDPISGHTALYWYRQSLGQGLEFLIYFQGNSAPDKSGLPSDRFSAERTGGSVSTLTIQRTQQEDSAVYLCASSSRYGYTFGSGTRLTVV.

The chain uses TRBV5-4 and TRBJ1-4; TRBD1 matches 7 bases. Germline V gene lookup returns CDR1 SGHNT and CDR2 YYREEE (reference sequence). The CDR3 has 15 amino acids. J lost 5 bases, V lost 4 bases, and 8 bases had no gene match. The DNA of the CDR3 is TGTGCCAGCAGCGCCGAGGGGGCCAGGAATGAAAAACTGTTTTTT. This encodes CASSAEGARNEKLFF.

The rearrangement joins TRBV7-3 to TRBJ2-1; 15 bases map to TRBD2. The junction had 8 bases not matched to a gene; V was cut back by 2 bases and J by 9 bases. Germline assignment: CDR1 SGHTA and CDR2 FQGTGA. This CDR3 comprises 17 residues. CDR3 loop: CASSLFPPGLAGGEQFF. DNA for the CDR3: TGTGCCAGCAGCTTATTTCCTCCGGGACTAGCGGGAGGTGAGCAGTTCTTC.

This clone has only one observation. The CDR3 sequence: CASSQRTGSEQFF. The CDR3 coding sequence is TGTGCCAGCAGCCAAAGGACAGGGTCTGAGCAGTTCTTC. The genes are TRBV3-1 (or the pseudogene TRBV3-2) and TRBJ2-1, with 8 bases lining up with TRBD1. Trimming cost V 2 bases and J 9 bases; bases outside gene matches: 3. Germline loops: CDR1 LGHDT, CDR2 YNNKEL (reference sequence). The CDR3 spans 13 residues.

V gene TRBV7-8 combines with J gene TRBJ1-1, with 7 nucleotides matching TRBD1. V lost 2 bases and J lost 1; bases outside the gene matches: 10. Germline V gene data show CDR1 as SGHVS and CDR2 as FQNEAQ. There are 17 residues in the CDR3. CDR3 residues: CASSLSGGTVGNTEAFF. The CDR3 region has the DNA TGTGCCAGCAGCTTATCAGGAGGGACAGTGGGGAACACTGAAGCTTTCTTT.